The 24 T cell receptor beta chains below come from one sample, sequenced in a study of shared clonotypes between healthy human individuals. Only CD45RO-negative cells positively selected for CCR7 counted as naive CD8 cells, so terminally differentiated effector memory CD45RA+ cells were excluded. Measured with immunoSEQ multiplex PCR; TCRdb has only the in-frame clones, and not every one. The data hold around 550,000 clones, with approximately 95% observed a single time. Sequencing was done on a sample of naive CD8+ T cells sorted from blood. Receptor source: a woman in her 30s in good health.

The V gene is TRBV19, the J gene TRBJ1-5, with D unresolved. Germline loops: CDR1 LNHDA, CDR2 SQIVND (reference sequence). V lost 3 bases, J lost 4 bases, and 7 bases lay in between. The CDR3 spans 13 residues. This CDR3 is CASSMKWNQPQHF. The DNA of the CDR3 is TGTGCCAGTAGTATGAAATGGAATCAGCCCCAGCATTTT.

The chain uses TRBV5-1 and TRBJ1-5, with D hard to call. CDR3 length: 14 residues. CDR1 and CDR2 (germline): SGHRS, YFSETQ. V shed 0 bases and J shed 7 bases, with 11 bases lying between them. Written as DNA, the CDR3 is TGCGCCAGCAGCTTGGATGAGGGCGGGCAGCCCCAGCATTTT. The encoded protein is CASSLDEGGQPQHF.

The J gene is TRBJ2-7, the V gene TRBV5-4; TRBD2 aligns across 9 bases. Trimming at V came to 1 base and at J to 1 base, leaving 3 bases not matched to a gene. The CDR3 has 15 amino acids. Germline V gene data show CDR1 as SGHNT and CDR2 as YYREEE (reference sequence). The CDR3 loop reads CASSLSSGGSYEQYF. Here the CDR3 DNA reads TGTGCCAGCAGCTTGAGTAGCGGGGGATCCTACGAGCAGTACTTC. The variable domain in full, with the rest retrieved from reference TRBV5-4 and TRBJ2-7, is ETGVTQSPTHLIKTRGQQVTLRCSSQSGHNTVSWYQQALGQGPQFIFQYYREEENGRGNFPPRFSGLQFPNYSSELNVNALELDDSALYLCASSLSSGGSYEQYFGPGTRLTVT.

The chain carries TRBV30 and TRBJ1-2; TRBD1 agrees at 10 bases. The germline V gene encodes CDR1 GTSNPN and CDR2 SVGIG (reference sequence). V was pared by 3 bases and J by 5 bases, with 6 bases of the junction left unmatched. The CDR3 consists of 14 residues. CDR3 sequence: CAWRAGTGVYGYTF. The CDR3 DNA reads TGTGCCTGGAGAGCCGGGACAGGGGTATATGGCTACACCTTC.

CDR3 sequence: CASTETSGKPYEQYF. The CDR3 nucleotides are TGTGCCAGCACTGAAACTAGCGGAAAACCCTACGAGCAGTACTTC. This chain links TRBV6-6 with TRBJ2-7; TRBD2 matches 8 bases. The CDR3 covers 15 residues. The junction had 10 bases not matched to a gene; V was cut back by 7 bases and J by 2 bases. Germline V lookup: CDR1 MNHNY, CDR2 SVGAGI (reference sequence).

V is TRBV27 and J is TRBJ2-1; TRBD2 agrees at 9 bases. From germline, CDR1 is MNHEY and CDR2 SMNVEV (reference sequence). Germline trimming cut 2 bases from V and 3 bases from J; bases unmatched to any gene: 8. This CDR3 region has 17 residues. The chain's CDR3 is CASSLVVAGAHYNEQFF. CDR3 sequence (DNA): TGTGCCAGCAGTTTAGTGGTAGCGGGAGCCCACTACAATGAGCAGTTCTTC.

Comments on this clone: Other DNA sequences in the same sample also yield this CDR3. The chain recombines TRBV5-1 with TRBJ2-7; D ambiguous. The CDR3 length is 13 residues. CDR1 SGHRS and CDR2 YFSETQ come from the germline V gene. V gave up 0 bases and J gave up 1 base, with 5 bases separating them. CDR3 residues: CASSLGQSYEQYF. CDR3 DNA sequence: TGCGCCAGCAGCTTGGGCCAGTCCTACGAGCAGTACTTC.

The V gene is TRBV5-4, the J gene TRBJ1-2, with D uncertain. Trimming cost V 4 bases and J 1 base, with 11 bases left between them. This CDR3 region has 14 residues. CDR1 SGHNT and CDR2 YYREEE come from the germline V gene (reference sequence). The CDR3 DNA follows: TGTGCCAGCAGCGTCGACGGTGATAACTATGGCTACACCTTC. It codes for CASSVDGDNYGYTF. Combining the CDR3 with reference TRBV5-4 and TRBJ1-2 gives the whole variable domain ETGVTQSPTHLIKTRGQQVTLRCSSQSGHNTVSWYQQALGQGPQFIFQYYREEENGRGNFPPRFSGLQFPNYSSELNVNALELDDSALYLCASSVDGDNYGYTFGSGTRLTVV.

This sequence joins TRBV13 and TRBJ1-1; D may be TRBD1 (5 bases). The CDR3 contains 13 residues. V was cut by 8 bases and J by 5 bases, with 15 bases left in between. Germline CDR1 is PRHDT and CDR2 is FYEKMQ (reference sequence). CDR3 DNA: TGTGCCAGCGGGATGGGGACGGGAACTGAAGCTTTCTTT. The encoded protein is CASGMGTGTEAFF.

The CDR3 sequence is CASSSGGSLTYEQYF. In DNA form, the CDR3 reads TGTGCCAGCAGCTCCGGGGGGTCGTTGACCTACGAGCAGTACTTC. J is TRBJ2-7 and V is TRBV13, with TRBD2 matching over 7 bases. The CDR3 consists of 15 residues. V trimming: 4 bases; J trimming: 2 bases; junction bases outside the gene matches: 8. Per the germline V gene, CDR1 is PRHDT and CDR2 is FYEKMQ (reference sequence).

Remarks on this clone: The same CDR3 can be traced to other DNA sequences in this sample. The gene calls are TRBV4-1 and TRBJ2-5; no reliable D call. Germline V gives CDR1 MGHRA, CDR2 YSYEKL. Between the trimmed V and J ends, which lost 0 bases and 3 bases, there was a span of 5 bases. The CDR3 runs to 13 residues. The CDR3 loop is CASSQDGEETQYF. As DNA, the CDR3 is TGCGCCAGCAGCCAAGATGGGGAAGAGACCCAGTACTTC.

This chain links TRBV14 with TRBJ2-3; TRBD1 agrees at 9 bases. The ends lost 2 bases at V and 5 bases at J; junction bases unmatched: 8. CDR1 and CDR2 from the germline V gene are SGHDN and FVKESK. The CDR3 is made up of 16 amino acids. The CDR3 here is CASSQLGQGFGDTQYF. As DNA, the CDR3 is TGTGCCAGCAGCCAACTGGGACAGGGCTTCGGAGATACGCAGTATTTT.

The rearrangement joins TRBV27 to TRBJ2-5; 9 nucleotides match TRBD2. Germline CDR1 reads MNHEY; CDR2 reads SMNVEV (reference sequence). The CDR3 length is 13 residues. Trimming took 7 bases from V and 5 from J; bases not matched to a gene: 5. CDR3: CASKNSGSETQYF. CDR3 nucleotide sequence: TGTGCCAGCAAAAATAGCGGGAGTGAGACCCAGTACTTC.

The V and J genes are TRBV27 and TRBJ1-2; D is perhaps TRBD1 (5 bases). Trimming removed 3 bases from V and 6 bases from J, with 11 bases in between. CDR1 is MNHEY and CDR2 is SMNVEV in the germline V gene (reference sequence). The CDR3 totals 13 residues. The CDR3 nucleotides read TGTGCCAGCAGTTTCCCAGGGAGCAATGGCTACACCTTC. Its translation: CASSFPGSNGYTF.

As concerns this clone: Other DNA sequences from this sample encode an identical CDR3 as well. V usage is TRBV19 and J usage is TRBJ2-7, with TRBD1 as a possible D gene (5 bases). Germline lookup yields CDR1 LNHDA and CDR2 SQIVND (reference sequence). The CDR3 has 13 residues. With 3 bases removed from V and 1 base from J, the gap between germline ends came to 7 bases. The CDR3 DNA reads TGTGCCAGTAGTATGGGGCGTTCCTACGAGCAGTACTTC. It encodes CASSMGRSYEQYF. The entire variable domain, with the rest obtained from reference TRBV19 and TRBJ2-7, is as follows: DGGITQSPKYLFRKEGQNVTLSCEQNLNHDAMYWYRQDPGQGLRLIYYSQIVNDFQKGDIAEGYSVSREKKESFPLTVTSAQKNPTAFYLCASSMGRSYEQYFGPGTRLTVT.

The chain recombines TRBV5-4 with TRBJ1-2; 10 positions match TRBD1. Losses at the gene ends were 4 bases for V and 3 bases for J; bases not matched to a gene: 6. This CDR3 contains 15 residues. The germline V gene encodes CDR1 SGHNT and CDR2 YYREEE (reference sequence). CDR3 region: CASSPQGTGDYGYTF. CDR3 sequence (DNA): TGTGCCAGCAGCCCGCAAGGGACAGGGGACTATGGCTACACCTTC.

The genes are TRBV4-1 and TRBJ2-2; D is possibly TRBD2 (5 bases). V was cut by 1 base and J by 4 bases, with 13 bases left in between. The CDR3 loop spans 16 amino acids. The V gene's germline CDR1 is MGHRA and CDR2 YSYEKL. This CDR3 is CASSQVTVRGTGELFF. The CDR3 DNA follows: TGCGCCAGCAGCCAAGTGACCGTCCGGGGCACCGGGGAGCTGTTTTTT.

The CDR3 DNA reads as TGTGCCAGCAGAACCGGGTTGGGTCAGCCCCAGCATTTT. Its protein is CASRTGLGQPQHF. The chain has TRBV28 and TRBJ1-5; no reliable D call. The length of the CDR3 is 13 residues. Trimming cost V 6 bases and J 6 bases, with 12 bases left between them. The germline gives CDR1 MDHEN, CDR2 SYDVKM.

The DNA for the CDR3 is TGCAGCGTTGCCAAAGCAGGAAGATACGAGCAGTACTTC. Encoded protein: CSVAKAGRYEQYF. The chain carries TRBV29-1 and TRBJ2-7; D gene ambiguous. Per germline, CDR1 SQVTM and CDR2 ANQGSEA. This CDR3 comprises 13 residues. V was trimmed by 4 bases and J by 4 bases, leaving 14 bases between them.

This chain uses TRBV5-6 with TRBJ2-5; D possibly corresponds to TRBD2 (7 bases). The CDR3 runs to 16 residues. V dropped 2 bases and J dropped 2 bases, with 16 bases sitting between them. The germline V gene encodes CDR1 SGHDT and CDR2 YYEEEE. The CDR3 DNA reads TGTGCCAGCAGCTTCGTCCCCGGGGGGCCACAAGAGACCCAGTACTTC. Translating gives CASSFVPGGPQETQYF.

The DNA for the CDR3 is TGTGCCAGCAGCTCGAGTAGCGGAGTGGGCAATGAGCAGTTCTTC. Protein product: CASSSSSGVGNEQFF. The chain couples TRBV7-3 to TRBJ2-1, with D possibly matching TRBD2 (6 bases). This CDR3 comprises 15 residues. Germline CDR1 SGHTA, CDR2 FQGTGA. V gave up 4 bases and J gave up 6 bases, with 16 bases separating them.

Here the CDR3 reads CASSLTSGSTAHEQYF. CDR3 DNA: TGTGCCAGCAGCCTAACTAGCGGGAGTACCGCCCACGAGCAGTACTTC. The chain couples TRBV7-9 to TRBJ2-7; 11 nucleotides agree with TRBD2. With 5 bases clipped from V and 5 bases from J, the junction kept 11 bases outside the gene matches. The CDR3 contains 16 residues. Germline lookup yields CDR1 SEHNR and CDR2 FQNEAQ (reference sequence).

The genes are TRBV9 and TRBJ2-7; D perhaps matches TRBD2 (5 bases). Trimming pared 4 bases from V and 6 bases from J, leaving 23 bases between. The CDR3 length is 16 residues. Germline V CDR1 and CDR2: SGDLS, YYNGEE. The CDR3 region has the DNA TGTGCCAGCAGCCCGAGGAGGCAGCCCGGCTCCGGCGAGCAGTACTTC. This sequence encodes CASSPRRQPGSGEQYF. Filled out from reference TRBV9 and TRBJ2-7, the complete variable domain reads DSGVTQTPKHLITATGQRVTLRCSPRSGDLSVYWYQQSLDQGLQFLIQYYNGEERAKGNILERFSAQQFPDLHSELNLSSLELGDSALYFCASSPRRQPGSGEQYFGPGTRLTVT.

V gene TRBV19 combines with J gene TRBJ1-1; 9 positions match TRBD1. Per the germline V gene, CDR1 is LNHDA and CDR2 is SQIVND (reference sequence). This CDR3 spans 14 amino acids. V trimming: 5 bases; J trimming: 8 bases; junction bases outside the gene matches: 9. CDR3: CASSLGQGKAEAFF. Here the CDR3 DNA reads TGTGCCAGTAGTTTAGGACAGGGGAAGGCCGAAGCTTTCTTT.